These T cell receptor beta chains were read from a single sample in a study of tumor-infiltrating lymphocytes in primary liver carcinoma. TCRdb re-called the multiplex PCR reads with MiXCR, one entry per CDR3 protein. Among tens of thousands of distinct CDR3 sequences listed, 75% to 80% were seen once. The sample was liver tumor tissue from sampling region 1. The receptors here all came from a woman in her twenties or thirties with primary liver carcinoma and hepatitis B virus infection. The CDR3 runs from the conserved cysteine through the conserved F or W. D genes are given only for firm matches. Part of the rows lack a size; the others show once, few, many or a class for expanded clones.

len: 15
d_gene: .
v_gene: TRBV11-3
j_gene: TRBJ2-2
abundance: once
CDR3nt: TGTGCCAGCAACCGCCGAGAGAGGGCCCCCGGGGAGCTGTTTTTT
CDR3aa: CASNRRERAPGELFF

len: 13
d_gene: .
v_gene: TRBV13
j_gene: TRBJ2-3
abundance: .
CDR3nt: TGTGCCAGCAACTTGGATTTAACAGATACGCAGTATTTT
CDR3aa: CASNLDLTDTQYF

len: 16
d_gene: TRBD1
v_gene: TRBV5-1
j_gene: TRBJ2-7
abundance: many
CDR3nt: TGCGCCAGCAGCTTGGGACACCGGGACAGTTCCTACGAGCAGTACTTC
CDR3aa: CASSLGHRDSSYEQYF

len: 18
d_gene: TRBD1
v_gene: TRBV4-2
j_gene: TRBJ2-7
abundance: .
CDR3nt: TGTGCCAGCAGCCAGAAACACGTAGGACAGGGGGGACCGCACGAGCAGTACTTC
CDR3aa: CASSQKHVGQGGPHEQYF

len: 16
d_gene: TRBD2
v_gene: TRBV10-3
j_gene: TRBJ2-1
abundance: .
CDR3nt: TGTGCCATCAGAGAGTCGATGGCGGGAGGCAACAGTGAGCAGTTCTTC
CDR3aa: CAIRESMAGGNSEQFF

len: 17
d_gene: TRBD2
v_gene: TRBV11-2
j_gene: TRBJ2-1
abundance: .
CDR3nt: TGTGTCAGCAACCTTATTAGCGGGAGGCTCCCAGGCGATGAGCAGTTCTTC
CDR3aa: CVSNLISGRLPGDEQFF

len: 15
d_gene: .
v_gene: TRBV10-3
j_gene: TRBJ2-5
abundance: .
CDR3nt: TGTTCCATCAGTGAGTCGGCTACCAGACAAGGGACCCAATACTTC
CDR3aa: CSISESATRQGTQYF

len: 16
d_gene: .
v_gene: TRBV29-1
j_gene: TRBJ2-3
abundance: .
CDR3nt: TGCAGCGTCTCCCGGGCAAGCGAGAGTAGATCAGATACGCAGTATTTT
CDR3aa: CSVSRASESRSDTQYF

len: 13
d_gene: .
v_gene: TRBV5-1
j_gene: TRBJ2-7
abundance: .
CDR3nt: TGCGCCAGCAGCTGGGACAAGCCCTACATGCAGTACTTC
CDR3aa: CASSWDKPYMQYF

len: 19
d_gene: .
v_gene: TRBV6-1
j_gene: TRBJ2-2
abundance: .
CDR3nt: TGCGCCAGCAGTGAGACCCTTCCCGGGGGCGCCCCGAACACCGGGGAGCTGTTTTTT
CDR3aa: CASSETLPGGAPNTGELFF

len: 14
d_gene: .
v_gene: TRBV4-3
j_gene: TRBJ2-1
abundance: once
CDR3nt: TGCGACAGCAGCCACACAGAGTTGGACAATGAGCCGTTCTTC
CDR3aa: CDSSHTELDNEPFF

len: 15
d_gene: .
v_gene: TRBV11-2
j_gene: TRBJ2-1
abundance: .
CDR3nt: TGTGCCAGCAGCTTAGGTGGGGGCTCCAACAATGAGCAGTTCTTC
CDR3aa: CASSLGGGSNNEQFF

len: 16
d_gene: .
v_gene: TRBV30
j_gene: TRBJ1-1
abundance: .
CDR3nt: TGTGTCTGGAGTGTAGGTGGCAGGCTTCCGAACACTGAAGGTTCCTTT
CDR3aa: CVWSVGGRLPNTEGSF

len: 19
d_gene: .
v_gene: TRBV6-1
j_gene: TRBJ2-2
abundance: .
CDR3nt: TGTGTCAGCAGTGAACCCCTTCCCGGGGGCGCCGCAAACACCGGGAAGCTGTTTTTT
CDR3aa: CVSSEPLPGGAANTGKLFF

len: 13
d_gene: .
v_gene: TRBV5-8
j_gene: TRBJ2-1
abundance: .
CDR3nt: TGTGCAAGCAGTTTGGACAAGGGCAATAAGCAGTTCTTC
CDR3aa: CASSLDKGNKQFF

len: 17
d_gene: TRBD1
v_gene: TRBV28
j_gene: TRBJ1-4
abundance: .
CDR3nt: TGTACCAGCAGACCCCCCACAATCGGGACAGTTAATGAAAAACTGTTTTTT
CDR3aa: CTSRPPTIGTVNEKLFF

len: 14
d_gene: .
v_gene: TRBV11-3
j_gene: TRBJ2-5
abundance: many
CDR3nt: TGTGCCAGCAGCTTAGGGACGGCAGAAGAGACCCAGTACTTC
CDR3aa: CASSLGTAEETQYF

len: 13
d_gene: TRBD1
v_gene: TRBV5-6
j_gene: TRBJ2-7
abundance: .
CDR3nt: TGTGCCAGGAGCTCACGGACAGGGCTATCGCAGTGCTTC
CDR3aa: CARSSRTGLSQCF

len: 16
d_gene: .
v_gene: TRBV30
j_gene: TRBJ1-1
abundance: .
CDR3nt: TGTGCCTGGAGCGTAAGTGGCAGGCTTCCGAACACTGAAGCATTCTTT
CDR3aa: CAWSVSGRLPNTEAFF

len: 13
d_gene: TRBD2
v_gene: TRBV11-3
j_gene: TRBJ2-1
abundance: .
CDR3nt: TGTGCCGACGCTAGCGGAAGTGGGAATGAGCGGTTCTTC
CDR3aa: CADASGSGNERFF

len: 11
d_gene: .
v_gene: TRBV28
j_gene: TRBJ1-1
abundance: .
CDR3nt: TGTGCCAGCGGTATGAGGGTTGAAGCTTTCTTC
CDR3aa: CASGMRVEAFF

len: 14
d_gene: .
v_gene: TRBV28
j_gene: TRBJ2-1
abundance: .
CDR3nt: TGTGCTAGCAGTCGCGCCCGGGGGTTAAATGAGAAGTTCTTC
CDR3aa: CASSRARGLNEKFF

len: 17
d_gene: TRBD2
v_gene: TRBV20-1
j_gene: TRBJ2-1
abundance: .
CDR3nt: TGCAGTGCTAGAGAGTCCCGGGAGATTAGCGGGAGCTATGAGCAGTTCTTC
CDR3aa: CSARESREISGSYEQFF

len: 15
d_gene: .
v_gene: TRBV6-6
j_gene: TRBJ1-5
abundance: .
CDR3nt: TGTGGCAGTTACGGGCAGGACCTTAGCATTCAGCCCCAGCATTTT
CDR3aa: CGSYGQDLSIQPQHF

len: 11
d_gene: .
v_gene: TRBV11-2
j_gene: TRBJ2-1
abundance: .
CDR3nt: TGTACCAGTCGACAGCTTAATGATCAGTTCTTC
CDR3aa: CTSRQLNDQFF

len: 12
d_gene: .
v_gene: TRBV29-1
j_gene: TRBJ1-2
abundance: .
CDR3nt: TGCAGCGCTGTCCATTGTGATGGCGGCTACACCTTC
CDR3aa: CSAVHCDGGYTF

len: 16
d_gene: .
v_gene: TRBV10-2
j_gene: TRBJ2-1
abundance: .
CDR3nt: TGCGCCACCCAGACAATCCGCATAGAACGAGGGAATGAGCAGTTCTTC
CDR3aa: CATQTIRIERGNEQFF

len: 16
d_gene: TRBD2
v_gene: TRBV11-2
j_gene: TRBJ2-3
abundance: .
CDR3nt: TGTACCGGCAGTGCGGGACTAGCGGGTATTGTTGATACGCAGTATTTT
CDR3aa: CTGSAGLAGIVDTQYF

len: 17
d_gene: .
v_gene: TRBV10-3
j_gene: TRBJ2-1
abundance: .
CDR3nt: TGTGCCATCAGTGAGACTATGGCGGCTAGCGTCTACAATGAGCAGTTTTTC
CDR3aa: CAISETMAASVYNEQFF

len: 15
d_gene: TRBD2
v_gene: TRBV6-2/TRBV6-3
j_gene: TRBJ2-7
abundance: few
CDR3nt: TGTGCCAGCAGTCTAGCGGGAGGGCCCGTCTACGAGCAGTACTTC
CDR3aa: CASSLAGGPVYEQYF

len: 14
d_gene: .
v_gene: TRBV5-4
j_gene: TRBJ1-3
abundance: large
CDR3nt: TGTGCCAGCAGCCGGACTGAGCCTGGAAACACCATATATTTT
CDR3aa: CASSRTEPGNTIYF

len: 19
d_gene: .
v_gene: TRBV6-1
j_gene: TRBJ2-2
abundance: once
CDR3nt: TGTGCCAGCAGTGAAACACTTCCCGGGGGCGCCGCGAACACCAGGGACCTGTTTTTT
CDR3aa: CASSETLPGGAANTRDLFF

len: 10
d_gene: .
v_gene: TRBV6-5
j_gene: TRBJ2-4
abundance: .
CDR3nt: TGTGCCAGCAGTTATGGCAGGGAGTATTTC
CDR3aa: CASSYGREYF

len: 15
d_gene: .
v_gene: TRBV5-8
j_gene: TRBJ1-5
abundance: .
CDR3nt: TGTGCCAGCAGCTTCCGGGTCAGGGATCGTCAGCCCCAACATTTT
CDR3aa: CASSFRVRDRQPQHF

len: 16
d_gene: TRBD1
v_gene: TRBV11-2
j_gene: TRBJ2-3
abundance: .
CDR3nt: TGTGCCAGCGGCCGGACGCGACAGGGAAGTGGAGGTACGCAGTATTTT
CDR3aa: CASGRTRQGSGGTQYF

len: 18
d_gene: .
v_gene: TRBV4-2
j_gene: TRBJ2-7
abundance: .
CDR3nt: TGTGTCAGCAGCCAGGAACACTTAGGACATGGGGGACCGCGCGAGCAGTACTTC
CDR3aa: CVSSQEHLGHGGPREQYF

len: 15
d_gene: .
v_gene: TRBV28
j_gene: TRBJ2-1
abundance: .
CDR3nt: TGTGCCAGCAGTTCTCTGGGGAACAGGAGGAATGAGCAGTTCTTC
CDR3aa: CASSSLGNRRNEQFF

len: 13
d_gene: .
v_gene: TRBV29-1
j_gene: TRBJ2-2
abundance: .
CDR3nt: TGCAGCGTTGGAACACGAGACACCGGGGAACTGTTTTTT
CDR3aa: CSVGTRDTGELFF

len: 12
d_gene: .
v_gene: TRBV28
j_gene: TRBJ2-3
abundance: .
CDR3nt: TGTGCCAGCATTGGCCATGGTCTCGCGCAGTATTTC
CDR3aa: CASIGHGLAQYF

len: 11
d_gene: .
v_gene: TRBV12-3/TRBV12-4
j_gene: TRBJ2-7
abundance: .
CDR3nt: TGCGCCAACAGTGTCAGGGACGAACAGTACTTC
CDR3aa: CANSVRDEQYF

len: 15
d_gene: TRBD1
v_gene: TRBV4-3
j_gene: TRBJ2-7
abundance: large
CDR3nt: TGCGCCAGCAGCCAAGATCGATGGACAGGGCGGGAGCAGTACTTC
CDR3aa: CASSQDRWTGREQYF

len: 16
d_gene: TRBD2
v_gene: TRBV11-2
j_gene: TRBJ2-7
abundance: .
CDR3nt: TGTGCCAGCAGCTTAGGGATGGGTGTAGCGGGCTACGAGCAGTACTTC
CDR3aa: CASSLGMGVAGYEQYF

len: 17
d_gene: TRBD2
v_gene: TRBV11-3
j_gene: TRBJ2-1
abundance: .
CDR3nt: TGTGCCAGTAGCTTAGGCTTACTACCGGGAGGCTACAATGAGCAGTTCTTC
CDR3aa: CASSLGLLPGGYNEQFF

len: 15
d_gene: .
v_gene: TRBV11-1
j_gene: TRBJ2-1
abundance: .
CDR3nt: TGTGCCTGCAGCCAGAGACGGGCCTCCTACAATGAGCAGTTCTTC
CDR3aa: CACSQRRASYNEQFF

len: 20
d_gene: .
v_gene: TRBV11-2
j_gene: TRBJ1-1
abundance: .
CDR3nt: TGTGCCAGCAGTGCTCGAGACATGGGTCGCAAGAGGTGGAGTAACACTGAAGCTTTCTTT
CDR3aa: CASSARDMGRKRWSNTEAFF

len: 15
d_gene: .
v_gene: TRBV4-2
j_gene: TRBJ2-7
abundance: once
CDR3nt: TGTGCCAGCAGCCAAGATCCCGGGAGCTCCTACGAGTATTATTTC
CDR3aa: CASSQDPGSSYEYYF

len: 13
d_gene: .
v_gene: TRBV7-2
j_gene: TRBJ1-1
abundance: .
CDR3nt: TGTGCCAGCAGCCTAGTAGTTCAGGGTGAAGTTTTCTTT
CDR3aa: CASSLVVQGEVFF

len: 14
d_gene: .
v_gene: TRBV11-1
j_gene: TRBJ2-5
abundance: .
CDR3nt: TGTGCCAGCAGTTTAGCAGGGCGCGAATATACCCAGTACTTC
CDR3aa: CASSLAGREYTQYF

len: 15
d_gene: .
v_gene: TRBV6-1
j_gene: TRBJ1-6
abundance: .
CDR3nt: TGTGTCAGCAGTGAACAGGGCGATAGCGGTTTACCCCTCCACTTT
CDR3aa: CVSSEQGDSGLPLHF

len: 16
d_gene: .
v_gene: TRBV7-8
j_gene: TRBJ2-7
abundance: .
CDR3nt: TGTGCCAGTAGCGCCCCCTGGGGCCTCGCCCTCTACGAGCAGTACTTC
CDR3aa: CASSAPWGLALYEQYF

len: 15
d_gene: .
v_gene: TRBV6-5
j_gene: TRBJ2-2
abundance: once
CDR3nt: TGTGCCAGCAGTCCGCGGAGAGGGTTCACCAGGGAGTTGTTTTTT
CDR3aa: CASSPRRGFTRELFF

len: 15
d_gene: .
v_gene: TRBV11-1
j_gene: TRBJ2-1
abundance: .
CDR3nt: TGTGCAAGCAGCCGGATACAGGCCTCCTACGATGAGCAGTTCTTC
CDR3aa: CASSRIQASYDEQFF

len: 13
d_gene: .
v_gene: TRBV7-2
j_gene: TRBJ2-1
abundance: .
CDR3nt: TGTGCCAGCAGCTTATTTTCAGGCAATGAGCAGTTCTTC
CDR3aa: CASSLFSGNEQFF

len: 18
d_gene: .
v_gene: TRBV7-8
j_gene: TRBJ2-7
abundance: .
CDR3nt: TGTGGCAGCAGCTCGGGCCGCGGTCGTTCTATGAGCTCCTACGAGCAGTACTTC
CDR3aa: CGSSSGRGRSMSSYEQYF

len: 18
d_gene: TRBD2
v_gene: TRBV5-4
j_gene: TRBJ2-3
abundance: .
CDR3nt: TGTGCCAACAGTAACCCGGCGGCTAGCGGGAATCGGACTGATACGCAGTATTTT
CDR3aa: CANSNPAASGNRTDTQYF

len: 14
d_gene: .
v_gene: TRBV24-1
j_gene: TRBJ2-3
abundance: .
CDR3nt: TGTGCTACCAGTGATGTTATCGGGACGGTGATGCAATATTTT
CDR3aa: CATSDVIGTVMQYF

len: 17
d_gene: .
v_gene: TRBV6-6
j_gene: TRBJ2-3
abundance: once
CDR3nt: TGTGCCCGCAGTTCCACCTTAGACCGGGGAGGCCAGGTAGGGCGGTATTTT
CDR3aa: CARSSTLDRGGQVGRYF